Following are 7 T cell receptor beta chains from one sample sequenced in a study of T cells after yellow fever vaccination. TCRdb re-called the 5' RACE reads through MiXCR, storing one row per CDR3 protein. The sample shows roughly 120,000 distinct CDR3 sequences, approximately 7% of them seen only once. Source: CD4+ T cells sorted from PBMCs, taken 9 to 10 days after the first yellow fever vaccination. These receptors were taken from a man younger than 35 who received the YFV17D yellow fever vaccine.

Many counts were recorded for this clonotype. J is TRBJ1-1 and V is TRBV4-2; tentative D call: TRBD1 (6 bases). CDR3 length: 15 amino acids. Trimming took 4 bases from V and 6 from J, leaving 18 bases between them. Germline V gives CDR1 LGHNA, CDR2 YNFKEQ. The CDR3: CASSPGSAGEAEAFF. CDR3 DNA sequence: TGTGCCAGCAGCCCCGGAAGTGCAGGGGAGGCTGAAGCTTTCTTT.

This clonotype was seen at least ten times. The V call is TRBV10-3, the J call TRBJ1-4; possibly TRBD1 for D (5 bases). CDR1 and CDR2 (germline): ENHRY, SYGVKD. V was shortened by 0 bases and J by 0 bases, with 11 bases between the two germline ends. The CDR3 has 17 residues. The CDR3 region is CAISESRGVATNEKLFF. CDR3 DNA sequence: TGTGCCATCAGTGAGTCCCGGGGGGTTGCAACTAATGAAAAACTGTTTTTT.

Ten or more counts support this clonotype. V usage is TRBV3-1 and J usage is TRBJ2-7; D uncertain. This CDR3 has 12 residues. CDR1 and CDR2 from the germline V gene are LGHDT and YNNKEL (reference sequence). V was trimmed by 4 bases and J by 0 bases, leaving 4 bases between them. Here the CDR3 DNA reads TGTGCCAGCAGCCGCAGCTCCTACGAGCAGTACTTC. Its protein is CASSRSSYEQYF.

At least ten counts were recorded for this clonotype. The genes are TRBV5-1 and TRBJ2-5; TRBD2 matches at 8 bases. The CDR3 has 17 amino acids. Germline trimming cut 0 bases from V and 2 bases from J; bases unmatched to any gene: 9. CDR1 and CDR2 from the germline V gene are SGHRS and YFSETQ. CDR3 nucleotides: TGCGCCAGCAGCTTGGCCGGGAGGGGGGCCATTCAAGAGACCCAGTACTTC. Amino acids: CASSLAGRGAIQETQYF.

This clonotype was seen a few times. The CDR3 region is CASSREGNTEAFF. In DNA form, the CDR3 reads TGTGCCAGCTCACGTGAAGGGAACACTGAAGCTTTCTTT. The rearrangement uses TRBV18 and TRBJ1-1; D ambiguous. This CDR3 has 13 residues. V lost 4 bases and J 1 base, leaving 7 bases between the germline ends. Germline CDR1 is KGHSH and CDR2 is LQKENI.

This clonotype came up many times. The CDR3 protein is CASLGTGANYGYTF. The CDR3 DNA reads as TGTGCCAGCTTAGGGACAGGGGCTAACTATGGCTACACCTTC. The rearrangement links TRBV6-1 to TRBJ1-2; 10 bases line up with TRBD1. The CDR3 length is 14 residues. The junction had 3 bases not matched to a gene; V was cut back by 8 bases and J by 0 bases. Germline V lookup: CDR1 MNHNS, CDR2 SASEGT.

The J gene is TRBJ2-2, the V gene TRBV5-1; D might be TRBD1 (5 bases). Trimming left V 9 bases short and J 1 base short, with 10 bases between. There are 13 residues in the CDR3. CDR1 is SGHRS and CDR2 is YFSETQ in the germline V gene. The chain's CDR3 is CATKTENTGELFF. The CDR3 DNA sequence: TGCGCCACCAAGACAGAGAACACCGGGGAGCTGTTTTTT. Full variable domain (remainder filled in from reference TRBV5-1 and TRBJ2-2): KAGVTQTPRYLIKTRGQQVTLSCSPISGHRSVSWYQQTPGQGLQFLFEYFSETQRNKGNFPGRFSGRQFSNSRSEMNVSTLELGDSALYLCATKTENTGELFFGEGSRLTVL.